This TCR beta chain was sequenced for a study of cytomegalovirus exposure and HLA in healthy donors. Whole-study findings and limits: The records held CMV serostatus as the only immune exposure information. Among TCR sequences, most were rare, though some public TCRs appeared in many donors.

The germline V gene encodes CDR1 LNHDA and CDR2 SQIVND (reference sequence). V dropped 6 bases and J dropped 3; count of bases not matched to a gene: 6. This CDR3 contains 14 residues. Regarding this clone: Antigen specificity is unknown.

Use of 60 Vbeta and 13 Jbeta primers characterized the PCR. Sequencing used immunoSEQ multiplex PCR; TCRdb keeps in-frame clones, though not all of them. The sample lists some 140,000 clones, less than 80% occurring once. Source material: PBMCs. The chain recombines TRBV19 with TRBJ1-1; TRBD1 agrees at 8 bases. The source is a man aged 50-60 years in good health and CMV-seropositive. The CDR3 is CASRTGAGHTEAFF. CDR3 bases: TGTGCCAGTAGGACAGGGGCCGGGCACACTGAAGCTTTCTTT.